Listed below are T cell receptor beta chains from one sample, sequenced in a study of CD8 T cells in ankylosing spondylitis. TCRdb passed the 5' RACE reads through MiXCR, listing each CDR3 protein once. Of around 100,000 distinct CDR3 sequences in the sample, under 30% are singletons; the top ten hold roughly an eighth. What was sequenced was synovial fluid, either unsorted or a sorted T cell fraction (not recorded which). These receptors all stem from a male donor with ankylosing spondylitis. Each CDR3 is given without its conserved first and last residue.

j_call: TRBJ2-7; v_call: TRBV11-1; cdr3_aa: ASSSRYEQY
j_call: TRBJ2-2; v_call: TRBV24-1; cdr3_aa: ATSDLQGNTGELF
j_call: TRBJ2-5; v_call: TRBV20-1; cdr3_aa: SAHTGLAGDRPQETQY
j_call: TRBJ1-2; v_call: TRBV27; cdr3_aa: ASSFVGTSLVNYGYT
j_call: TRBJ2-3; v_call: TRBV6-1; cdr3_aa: ASRTGGTDTQY
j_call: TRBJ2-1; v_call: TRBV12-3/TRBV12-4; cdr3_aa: ASSQSGIYNEQF
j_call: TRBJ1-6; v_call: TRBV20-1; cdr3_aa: SARALKQGANSPLH
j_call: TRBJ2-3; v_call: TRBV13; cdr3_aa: ASSQARGNTDTQY
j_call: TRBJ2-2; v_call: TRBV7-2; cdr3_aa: ASSLFAGANTGELF
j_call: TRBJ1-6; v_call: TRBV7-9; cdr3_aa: ASSREGEYLH
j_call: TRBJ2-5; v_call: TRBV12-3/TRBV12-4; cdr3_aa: ASSLTGLSTQY
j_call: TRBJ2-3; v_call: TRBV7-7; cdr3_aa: ASSVTSGTDTQY
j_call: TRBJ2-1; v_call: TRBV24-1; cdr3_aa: ATSDPTGDNEQF
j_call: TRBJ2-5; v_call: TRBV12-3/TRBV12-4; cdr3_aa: ASSASGTAKETQY
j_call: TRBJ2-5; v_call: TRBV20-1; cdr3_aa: SASPRTGGGETQY
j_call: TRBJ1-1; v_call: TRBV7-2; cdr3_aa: ASSLAYRGTEAF
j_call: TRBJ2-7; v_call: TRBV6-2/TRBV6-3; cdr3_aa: ASSVRRGSYEQY
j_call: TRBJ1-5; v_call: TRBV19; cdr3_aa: ASSLDRGRFYSPNQPQH
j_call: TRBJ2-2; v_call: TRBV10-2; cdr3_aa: ASCRYLNTGELF
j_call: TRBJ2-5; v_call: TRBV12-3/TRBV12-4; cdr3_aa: ASSPDRKKETQY
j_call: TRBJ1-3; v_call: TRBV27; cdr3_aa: ASSSHRDPNTIY
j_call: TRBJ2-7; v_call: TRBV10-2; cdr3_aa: ASSKTGTGVGEQY
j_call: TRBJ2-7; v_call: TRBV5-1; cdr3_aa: ASSFGNEQY
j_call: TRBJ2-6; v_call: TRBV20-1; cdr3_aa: SVAGGGGANVLT
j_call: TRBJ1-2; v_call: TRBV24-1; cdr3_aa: ATSDPDARGYGYT
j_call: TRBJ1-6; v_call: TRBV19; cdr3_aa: ASSIGDANYNSPLH
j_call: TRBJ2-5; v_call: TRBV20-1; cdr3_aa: SAPPVGGTQY
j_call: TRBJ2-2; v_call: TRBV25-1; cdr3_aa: ASSEIRNTGELF
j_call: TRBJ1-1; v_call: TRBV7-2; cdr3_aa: ATSRGDRAGPGTEAF
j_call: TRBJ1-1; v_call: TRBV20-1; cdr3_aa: SAGVRLNTEAF